These 27 T cell receptor beta chains share one sample of origin, sequenced in a study of blood T cell repertoires in COVID-19. Data came from immunoSEQ multiplex PCR; TCRdb stores just in-frame clones and leaves some out. The repertoire includes 150,000 to 170,000 clones, 80% to 90% of them detected once, and more than 7.5% sits in the top ten. The sample taken for sequencing was peripheral blood. The source of these receptors is a woman aged 55-70 years with COVID-19, enrolled during active disease.

V and J are TRBV11-3 and TRBJ1-1, with 7 bases fitting TRBD1. The V and J ends lost 6 bases and 4 bases, in that order; junction bases with no gene match: 11. The CDR3 has 15 amino acids. Germline assignment: CDR1 SGHNT and CDR2 YENEEA. CDR3 protein: CASSRSGTATTEAFF. For the CDR3, the DNA is TGTGCCAGCAGTAGGAGTGGGACAGCCACCACTGAAGCTTTCTTT.

Only one count was recorded for this clone. The genes are TRBV18 and TRBJ2-1, with 7 nucleotides matching TRBD2. CDR1 and CDR2 from the germline V gene are KGHSH and LQKENI. The CDR3 spans 17 residues. Trimming at V came to 3 bases and at J to 9 bases, leaving 17 bases not matched to a gene. This CDR3 is CASSPPGRGKWNGEQFF. As DNA, the CDR3 is TGTGCCAGCTCACCTCCTGGGAGGGGAAAATGGAACGGTGAGCAGTTCTTC.

This chain links TRBV11-2 with TRBJ1-2; weak D call: TRBD1 (6 bases). Germline V gene lookup returns CDR1 SGHAT and CDR2 FQNNGV. Trimming removed 5 bases from V and 4 bases from J, with 17 bases in between. The length of the CDR3 is 15 residues. As DNA, the CDR3 is TGTGCCAGCAGCCTGGGGACAAAACCAGCCTATGGCTACACCTTC. Translated: CASSLGTKPAYGYTF.

This clone was recorded once. V gene TRBV6-4 combines with J gene TRBJ1-5; 8 nucleotides agree with TRBD1. Germline assignment: CDR1 MRHNA and CDR2 SNTAGT. This CDR3 contains 14 residues. The V gene end was trimmed by 6 bases and the J gene end by 7 bases; junction bases not matched to a gene: 8. CDR3 loop: CASSSGTGGQPQHF. CDR3 bases: TGTGCCAGCAGCTCCGGGACAGGCGGACAGCCCCAGCATTTT.

The chain carries TRBV18 and TRBJ2-5; TRBD2 might be the D (5 bases). The germline gives CDR1 KGHSH, CDR2 LQKENI. The CDR3 extends over 15 amino acids. V lost 3 bases to trimming and J lost 0 bases, with 11 bases between them. The CDR3 DNA follows: TGTGCCAGCTCACCCAACCGGGGAAACCAAGAGACCCAGTACTTC. It translates to CASSPNRGNQETQYF.

This clone was counted once. V usage is TRBV5-5 and J usage is TRBJ1-2; TRBD1 is a possible D gene (6 bases). Germline CDR1 is SGHKS and CDR2 is YYEKEE (reference sequence). The CDR3 runs to 14 residues. V was cut by 4 bases and J by 6 bases, with 16 bases left in between. The chain's CDR3 is CASSQSINRDGYTF. CDR3 DNA sequence: TGTGCCAGCAGCCAAAGTATAAACAGGGATGGCTACACCTTC.

The chain employs TRBV14 and TRBJ2-1, with TRBD2 as a possible D gene (5 bases). Trimming pared 2 bases from V and 7 bases from J, leaving 18 bases between. Germline CDR1 SGHDN, CDR2 FVKESK. This CDR3 has 16 amino acids. The CDR3 spells CASSQTTLVGVNEQFF. The CDR3 DNA follows: TGTGCCAGCAGCCAAACAACGCTAGTCGGGGTGAATGAGCAGTTCTTC.

The gene calls are TRBV3-1 (or the pseudogene TRBV3-2) and TRBJ1-6; D not certain. The CDR3 is made up of 14 amino acids. CDR1 is LGHDT and CDR2 is YNNKEL in the germline V gene (reference sequence). Between the trimmed V and J ends, which lost 4 bases and 6 bases, there was a span of 10 bases. CDR3: CASSPASGNSPLHF. Written as DNA, the CDR3 is TGTGCCAGCAGCCCTGCATCGGGTAATTCACCCCTCCACTTT.

The chain joins TRBV25-1 to TRBJ2-4; TRBD1 agrees at 9 bases. Germline assignment: CDR1 MGHDK and CDR2 SYGVNS. The CDR3 consists of 16 residues. Germline trimming cut 5 bases from V and 3 bases from J; bases unmatched to any gene: 8. The CDR3 here is CASSLSRDRVKNIQYF. Written as DNA, the CDR3 is TGTGCCAGCAGTTTGTCCCGGGACAGGGTCAAAAACATTCAGTACTTC.

The chain carries TRBV6-5 and TRBJ1-2, with TRBD1 as a possible D gene (5 bases). CDR1 is MNHEY and CDR2 is SVGAGI in the germline V gene. The CDR3 length is 14 residues. The V gene lost 7 bases and the J gene lost 6 bases, with 18 bases spanning the gap. CDR3 region: CASTFGGTSNGYTF. The CDR3 DNA reads TGTGCCAGCACTTTCGGGGGGACCTCTAATGGCTACACCTTC.

This chain uses TRBV11-2 with TRBJ1-3; D is uncertain. There are 12 residues in the CDR3. From germline, CDR1 is SGHAT and CDR2 FQNNGV. V lost 2 bases and J lost 4, with 3 bases in between. The CDR3 sequence is CASSLTGNTIYF. The CDR3 region has the DNA TGTGCCAGCAGCTTAACAGGAAACACCATATATTTT.

This clone has only one observation. The chain combines TRBV11-3 with TRBJ2-1; D call uncertain. Germline-derived CDR1 and CDR2 are SGHNT and YENEEA. The CDR3 totals 15 residues. Deletions cut 0 bases from V and 4 bases from J, with 10 bases between. The CDR3 nucleotides read TGTGCCAGCAGCTTAGAGCAGGATTCGTACAATGAGCAGTTCTTC. Translating it yields CASSLEQDSYNEQFF. The full variable domain, its missing parts supplied by reference TRBV11-3 and TRBJ2-1, is EAGVVQSPRYKIIEKKQPVAFWCNPISGHNTLYWYLQNLGQGPELLIRYENEEAVDDSQLPKDRFSAERLKGVDSTLKIQPAELGDSAVYLCASSLEQDSYNEQFFGPGTRLTVL.

This clone has a handful of counts. The V and J genes are TRBV23-1 and TRBJ2-7; 7 bases map to TRBD1. TRBV23-1 is labeled an ORF, and its function is uncertain. The CDR3 totals 14 residues. V lost 7 bases and J lost 1; bases outside the gene matches: 7. The CDR3: CASKAGGQSYEQYV. CDR3 nucleotides: TGCGCCAGCAAGGCAGGGGGTCAATCCTACGAGCAGTACGTC.

The chain uses TRBV5-1 and TRBJ1-2; weak D call: TRBD1 (6 bases). CDR1 and CDR2 from the germline V gene are SGHRS and YFSETQ. The CDR3 totals 14 residues. V lost 3 bases and J lost 4, with 13 bases in between. The CDR3 loop is CASSSGEVGYGYTF. CDR3 DNA sequence: TGCGCCAGCAGCTCAGGGGAAGTCGGCTATGGCTACACCTTC. Full variable domain (missing parts from reference TRBV5-1 and TRBJ1-2): KAGVTQTPRYLIKTRGQQVTLSCSPISGHRSVSWYQQTPGQGLQFLFEYFSETQRNKGNFPGRFSGRQFSNSRSEMNVSTLELGDSALYLCASSSGEVGYGYTFGSGTRLTVV.

CDR3 protein: CASSIQAGGRYIQYF. CDR3 DNA: TGTGCCAGTAGTATCCAAGCGGGAGGGAGGTACATTCAGTACTTC. The J gene is TRBJ2-4, the V gene TRBV19, with 10 bases identical to TRBD2. This CDR3 is built from 15 residues. V was clipped by 3 bases and J by 8 bases; unmatched bases: 7. Germline V gives CDR1 LNHDA, CDR2 SQIVND (reference sequence). Complete variable domain (other parts from reference TRBV19 and TRBJ2-4): DGGITQSPKYLFRKEGQNVTLSCEQNLNHDAMYWYRQDPGQGLRLIYYSQIVNDFQKGDIAEGYSVSREKKESFPLTVTSAQKNPTAFYLCASSIQAGGRYIQYFGAGTRLSVL.

This CDR3 is CASSYRTGIGEQFF. In DNA, the CDR3 is TGTGCCAGCAGTTACCGGACTGGGATTGGGGAGCAGTTCTTC. V usage is TRBV6-5 and J usage is TRBJ2-1, with D perhaps matching TRBD2 (5 bases). The CDR3 has 14 residues. CDR1 and CDR2 from the germline V gene are MNHEY and SVGAGI. V shed 2 bases and J shed 10 bases, with 15 bases lying between them.

This clone was observed a handful of times. This chain links TRBV6-6 with TRBJ1-5, with 9 bases matching TRBD1. Germline CDR1 and CDR2: MNHNY and SVGAGI (reference sequence). V shed 5 bases, J shed 0 bases, and the junction held 17 bases outside the gene matches. The CDR3 has 20 residues. In DNA form, the CDR3 reads TGTGCCAGCAGTCCACCTAGCCGGGACAGGGCCTTCCATAGCAATCAGCCCCAGCATTTT. Its protein product is CASSPPSRDRAFHSNQPQHF.

The gene calls are TRBV12-3 or TRBV12-4 and TRBJ2-7, with 8 bases identical to TRBD2. The CDR3 is 13 residues long. V gave up 6 bases and J gave up 3 bases; unmatched junction bases: 4. The CDR3 nucleotides are TGTGCCAGCAGAGTTAGCGGGATCTACGAGCAGTACTTC. This gives the protein CASRVSGIYEQYF.

The J gene is TRBJ1-2, the V gene TRBV19; the match to TRBD1 covers 9 bases. The CDR3 covers 13 residues. V shed 5 bases, J shed 7 bases, and the junction held 5 bases outside the gene matches. The V gene's germline CDR1 is LNHDA and CDR2 SQIVND (reference sequence). The CDR3 DNA reads TGTGCCAGTAGTGTGCGACAGGGGGGTGGCTACACCTTC. Translation: CASSVRQGGGYTF.

The sample holds a few counts of this clone. The chain couples TRBV6-5 to TRBJ1-2; 7 bases agree with TRBD1. V trimming: 2 bases; J trimming: 4 bases; junction bases outside the gene matches: 4. The germline gives CDR1 MNHEY, CDR2 SVGAGI. The CDR3 contains 14 residues. The CDR3 loop reads CASSYGQEGYGYTF. The CDR3 nucleotides read TGTGCCAGCAGTTACGGACAGGAGGGCTATGGCTACACCTTC.

The chain links TRBV10-3 to TRBJ1-5; D call uncertain. Germline values: CDR1 ENHRY, CDR2 SYGVKD. The CDR3 loop spans 16 amino acids. Trimming stripped 3 bases from V and 3 bases from J, with 15 bases between. The CDR3 here is CAISDGLGTTNQPQHF. The CDR3 DNA reads TGTGCCATCAGTGACGGGTTGGGTACCACCAATCAGCCCCAGCATTTT.

The V gene is TRBV18, the J gene TRBJ2-5; 7 bases agree with TRBD1. The V gene's germline CDR1 is KGHSH and CDR2 LQKENI. This CDR3 contains 15 residues. The junction had 7 bases not matched to a gene; V was cut back by 2 bases and J by 4 bases. CDR3 DNA sequence: TGTGCCAGCTCACCAGCAACAGGGGTTGTAGAGACCCAGTACTTC. Amino acid sequence: CASSPATGVVETQYF.

This sequence joins TRBV7-8 and TRBJ1-4; 9 nucleotides align to TRBD1. The CDR3 loop spans 14 amino acids. J was trimmed by 8 bases and V by 6 bases; bases with no gene match: 7. CDR1 is SGHVS, CDR2 FQNEAQ, per germline. CDR3 sequence (DNA): TGTGCCAGCAGACGGGGACAGGGTTCCGAAAAACTGTTTTTT. The encoded protein is CASRRGQGSEKLFF.

The V call is TRBV2, the J call TRBJ1-1; TRBD1 aligns across 7 bases. With 5 bases clipped from V and 4 bases from J, the junction kept 7 bases outside the gene matches. CDR3 length equals 14 residues. CDR1 is SNHLY, CDR2 FYNNEI, per germline. The DNA for the CDR3 is TGTGCCAGCAGTACACGGACAGGAAGCACTGAAGCTTTCTTT. This translates into CASSTRTGSTEAFF.

This clone has just a few counts. The chain uses TRBV9 and TRBJ2-1, with D possibly being TRBD1 (6 bases). Trimming took 4 bases from V and 1 from J, leaving 15 bases between them. The CDR3 contains 16 residues. Per the germline V gene, CDR1 is SGDLS and CDR2 is YYNGEE. CDR3 nucleotides: TGTGCCAGCAGCACTCCAGGACAGACATCCTACAATGAGCAGTTCTTC. Residues: CASSTPGQTSYNEQFF.

The chain couples TRBV25-1 to TRBJ2-3, with 9 bases fitting TRBD2. Germline CDR1 reads MGHDK; CDR2 reads SYGVNS. This CDR3 comprises 13 residues. The ends lost 4 bases at V and 4 bases at J; junction bases unmatched: 0. In DNA, the CDR3 is TGTGCCAGCAGTGGGACTAGCGCAGATACGCAGTATTTT. This gives the protein CASSGTSADTQYF.

In DNA, the CDR3 is TGTGCCACCTCCGGGGGATTCTTATCTGCAACTGAAGCTTTCTTT. This codes for CATSGGFLSATEAFF. This sequence joins TRBV19 and TRBJ1-1; D might be TRBD1 (5 bases). Germline V lookup: CDR1 LNHDA, CDR2 SQIVND (reference sequence). This CDR3 has 15 amino acids. V was trimmed by 10 bases and J by 5 bases, leaving 23 bases between them.